The rows below give T cell receptor beta chains drawn from one sample of a study of T cell responses to AZD1222 COVID-19 vaccine. Using immunoSEQ multiplex PCR, the repertoire was profiled, and TCRdb retains in-frame clones only, with some absent. The table lists some 190,000 clones, 80% to 90% of them singletons. This sample comprised peripheral blood, obtained on day 0 of AZD1222 vaccination. The receptors stem from an adult in good health. The CDR3 runs from the conserved cysteine through the conserved F or W. D genes are given only for firm matches. Rows may omit the clone size; those that give it use once, few, many or a size class.

CDR3nt: TGTGCCAGCAGCCCCGACAGGGCCTACGAGCAGTACTTC
CDR3aa: CASSPDRAYEQYF
j_gene: TRBJ2-7
d_gene: TRBD1
len: 13
v_gene: TRBV6-5
abundance: -

CDR3nt: TGTGCCAGCAGTCCTGACAGGGGGTTTGGGGACACTGAAGCTTTCTTT
CDR3aa: CASSPDRGFGDTEAFF
j_gene: TRBJ1-1
d_gene: TRBD1
len: 16
v_gene: TRBV27
abundance: -

CDR3nt: TGCGCCAGCAGCCTGGGCGTGGCTAGCGGGAAAGAGACCCAGTACTTC
CDR3aa: CASSLGVASGKETQYF
j_gene: TRBJ2-5
d_gene: TRBD2
len: 16
v_gene: TRBV5-1
abundance: -

CDR3nt: TGTGCCAGCAGCTACATTGACCGGGACAGGGATACTGAAGCTTTCTTT
CDR3aa: CASSYIDRDRDTEAFF
j_gene: TRBJ1-1
d_gene: TRBD1
len: 16
v_gene: TRBV5-6
abundance: -

CDR3nt: TGTGCCAGCAGCCGCCAAACTCAGGGGGCCCATAGGGCTTTCTTT
CDR3aa: CASSRQTQGAHRAFF
j_gene: TRBJ1-1
d_gene: TRBD1
len: 15
v_gene: TRBV3-1/TRBV3-2
abundance: -

CDR3nt: TGTGCCAGCAGTTATGGGCTTTGGAAGCGTTCGGGAGGCTATGGCTACACCTTC
CDR3aa: CASSYGLWKRSGGYGYTF
j_gene: TRBJ1-2
d_gene: -
len: 18
v_gene: TRBV6-9
abundance: -

CDR3nt: TGTGCCAGCAGCAACAGGGTCACAGATACGCAGTATTTT
CDR3aa: CASSNRVTDTQYF
j_gene: TRBJ2-3
d_gene: -
len: 13
v_gene: TRBV6-2/TRBV6-3
abundance: -

CDR3nt: TGTGCCAGCTCACCAAATTTTAACAGGGGAGAGACCCAGTACTTC
CDR3aa: CASSPNFNRGETQYF
j_gene: TRBJ2-5
d_gene: TRBD1
len: 15
v_gene: TRBV18
abundance: -

CDR3nt: TGTGCCAGCAGCCAAAGCCGAGGCCCTAGCGGGGGGGCGAGCACAGATACGCAGTATTTT
CDR3aa: CASSQSRGPSGGASTDTQYF
j_gene: TRBJ2-3
d_gene: TRBD2
len: 20
v_gene: TRBV4-2
abundance: -

CDR3nt: TGTGCCACCAGCAGAGATAATTTACAGGAAGCTTTCTTT
CDR3aa: CATSRDNLQEAFF
j_gene: TRBJ1-1
d_gene: -
len: 13
v_gene: TRBV15
abundance: -

CDR3nt: TGTGCCAGCAGCCAAGAGCAAGGACGCAGGGGTAGAGTTCAGCCCCAGCATTTT
CDR3aa: CASSQEQGRRGRVQPQHF
j_gene: TRBJ1-5
d_gene: -
len: 18
v_gene: TRBV3-1/TRBV3-2
abundance: -

CDR3nt: TGTGCCAGTAGTATGGGGTGGGACGCCACAAACACAGATACGCAGTATTTT
CDR3aa: CASSMGWDATNTDTQYF
j_gene: TRBJ2-3
d_gene: -
len: 17
v_gene: TRBV19
abundance: -

CDR3nt: TGTGCCAGCAGCTTACGGGGGGTGAGCACTGAAGCTTTCTTT
CDR3aa: CASSLRGVSTEAFF
j_gene: TRBJ1-1
d_gene: -
len: 14
v_gene: TRBV11-3
abundance: -

CDR3nt: TGTGCCAGCAGCTTACCCCTCTCCGGAGAAGAATTAGAGACCCAGTACTTC
CDR3aa: CASSLPLSGEELETQYF
j_gene: TRBJ2-5
d_gene: -
len: 17
v_gene: TRBV7-9
abundance: -

CDR3nt: TGTGCCAGCAGTCTTGGGTCAACAGCGGGCGGGGAGCTGTTTTTT
CDR3aa: CASSLGSTAGGELFF
j_gene: TRBJ2-2
d_gene: -
len: 15
v_gene: TRBV7-6
abundance: -

CDR3nt: TGTGCCAGCAGCACCGCCCGGGGGGTGTTAAGAGAAAAACTGTTTTTT
CDR3aa: CASSTARGVLREKLFF
j_gene: TRBJ1-4
d_gene: -
len: 16
v_gene: TRBV7-9
abundance: -

CDR3nt: TGTGCCAGCAGTTATGCACAGACAAATTCACCCCTCCACTTT
CDR3aa: CASSYAQTNSPLHF
j_gene: TRBJ1-6
d_gene: -
len: 14
v_gene: TRBV6-5
abundance: -

CDR3nt: TGCAGTGCTAGTGTAGGCTGGGGCGGGGGGGCCAGTGAGCAGTTCTTC
CDR3aa: CSASVGWGGGASEQFF
j_gene: TRBJ2-1
d_gene: TRBD2
len: 16
v_gene: TRBV20-1
abundance: -

CDR3nt: TGCGCCAGCAGCTTGGACGCTGGTGAAGCTTTCTTT
CDR3aa: CASSLDAGEAFF
j_gene: TRBJ1-1
d_gene: -
len: 12
v_gene: TRBV5-1
abundance: -

CDR3nt: TGTGCCACCAGCCTTCTAGCGGGGTTCCGCTCTGGGGCCAACGTCCTGACTTTC
CDR3aa: CATSLLAGFRSGANVLTF
j_gene: TRBJ2-6
d_gene: TRBD2
len: 18
v_gene: TRBV15
abundance: -

CDR3nt: TGTGCCTGGAGTGTACAGGGCTATAATTCACCCCTCCACTTT
CDR3aa: CAWSVQGYNSPLHF
j_gene: TRBJ1-6
d_gene: -
len: 14
v_gene: TRBV30
abundance: -

CDR3nt: TGCGCCAGCAGGGCTAGCGGGGGACGGGTAGATACGCAGTATTTT
CDR3aa: CASRASGGRVDTQYF
j_gene: TRBJ2-3
d_gene: TRBD2
len: 15
v_gene: TRBV5-1
abundance: -

CDR3nt: TGTGCCAGCAGTTACTCGACTAGCGGGGGGGGCTCCTACAATGAGCAGTTCTTC
CDR3aa: CASSYSTSGGGSYNEQFF
j_gene: TRBJ2-1
d_gene: TRBD2
len: 18
v_gene: TRBV6-2/TRBV6-3
abundance: -

CDR3nt: TGCGCCAGCAGCCTTGTACCCCAAGGGGATCAGCCCCAGCATTTT
CDR3aa: CASSLVPQGDQPQHF
j_gene: TRBJ1-5
d_gene: -
len: 15
v_gene: TRBV5-1
abundance: -

CDR3nt: TGTGCCAGCAGTGAAGCGGAAAATTCACCCCTCCACTTT
CDR3aa: CASSEAENSPLHF
j_gene: TRBJ1-6
d_gene: -
len: 13
v_gene: TRBV6-1
abundance: -

CDR3nt: TGTGCCAGCGTTTCTTTCGACACCGGGGAGCTGTTTTTT
CDR3aa: CASVSFDTGELFF
j_gene: TRBJ2-2
d_gene: -
len: 13
v_gene: TRBV7-8
abundance: few

CDR3nt: TGCGCCAGCAGCCAAGAGCCGGTGCGGGGGGGAGGTCAAGAGACCCAGTACTTC
CDR3aa: CASSQEPVRGGGQETQYF
j_gene: TRBJ2-5
d_gene: TRBD2
len: 18
v_gene: TRBV4-1
abundance: -

CDR3nt: TGCAGTGCTAGTTCCCAGGGGACACGATATGGCTACACCTTC
CDR3aa: CSASSQGTRYGYTF
j_gene: TRBJ1-2
d_gene: -
len: 14
v_gene: TRBV20-1
abundance: -

CDR3nt: TGTGCCAGCAGCCGGAGGGAATCACCCTACGAGCAGTACTTC
CDR3aa: CASSRRESPYEQYF
j_gene: TRBJ2-7
d_gene: -
len: 14
v_gene: TRBV11-3
abundance: -

CDR3nt: TGTGCCAGCAGTTCGGGACAGGGGTATAATTCACCCCTCCACTTT
CDR3aa: CASSSGQGYNSPLHF
j_gene: TRBJ1-6
d_gene: TRBD1
len: 15
v_gene: TRBV5-4
abundance: -

CDR3nt: TGCAGCGTTGAAAGGTCAGCAGACTACAATGAGCAGTTCTTC
CDR3aa: CSVERSADYNEQFF
j_gene: TRBJ2-1
d_gene: -
len: 14
v_gene: TRBV29-1
abundance: -

CDR3nt: TGTGCCAGCAGCCAGGCCGACAGGGGTCCGGTATCCGGGGAGCTGTTTTTT
CDR3aa: CASSQADRGPVSGELFF
j_gene: TRBJ2-2
d_gene: TRBD1
len: 17
v_gene: TRBV3-1/TRBV3-2
abundance: -

CDR3nt: TGTGCCAGCAGTTTCCGGGACGGCTACGAGCAGTACTTC
CDR3aa: CASSFRDGYEQYF
j_gene: TRBJ2-7
d_gene: -
len: 13
v_gene: TRBV6-6
abundance: -

CDR3nt: TGTGCCAGTAGTGTCTCGCGGGACCGAGAGAACACTGAAGCTTTCTTT
CDR3aa: CASSVSRDRENTEAFF
j_gene: TRBJ1-1
d_gene: -
len: 16
v_gene: TRBV19
abundance: few

CDR3nt: TGTGCCAGCAGGAGCTCTTCCTACGAGCAGTACTTC
CDR3aa: CASRSSSYEQYF
j_gene: TRBJ2-7
d_gene: -
len: 12
v_gene: TRBV28
abundance: -

CDR3nt: TGTGCCAGCAGCTATGACAGGGGCGACGAAAAACTGTTTTTT
CDR3aa: CASSYDRGDEKLFF
j_gene: TRBJ1-4
d_gene: TRBD1
len: 14
v_gene: TRBV7-9
abundance: -

CDR3nt: TGTGCCAGCAGCTTAGGCACAGGTCGGGACAGGGGATCACCCCTCCACTTT
CDR3aa: CASSLGTGRDRGSPLHF
j_gene: TRBJ1-6
d_gene: TRBD1
len: 17
v_gene: TRBV13
abundance: -

CDR3nt: TGCGCCAGCAGCCAAAGCCTGGGGGGGCCTGGAGAGACCCAGTACTTC
CDR3aa: CASSQSLGGPGETQYF
j_gene: TRBJ2-5
d_gene: -
len: 16
v_gene: TRBV4-3
abundance: -

CDR3nt: TGTGCCAGCAGGTCGGGGGGCAAGGACTATGGCTACACCTTC
CDR3aa: CASRSGGKDYGYTF
j_gene: TRBJ1-2
d_gene: -
len: 14
v_gene: TRBV6-1
abundance: -

CDR3nt: TGCGCCAGCAGCTTGGCGGACAGGGATGGATCACCCCTCCACTTT
CDR3aa: CASSLADRDGSPLHF
j_gene: TRBJ1-6
d_gene: TRBD1
len: 15
v_gene: TRBV5-1
abundance: few

CDR3nt: TGTGCCAGCAGACTAGTCGGGGTGAACACTGAAGCTTTCTTT
CDR3aa: CASRLVGVNTEAFF
j_gene: TRBJ1-1
d_gene: -
len: 14
v_gene: TRBV7-8
abundance: -